Shown below are 29 T cell receptor beta chains from a single sample sequenced in a study of OX40 agonist ivuxolimab in advanced cancers. Method: immunoSEQ multiplex PCR; TCRdb's copy keeps in-frame clones and lacks some. The sample comprises tens of thousands of clones, 85% to 95% of which are singletons, and around 0.75% rests with the top ten. The input for sequencing was CD4+ or CD8+ T cells sorted from blood, taken in a trial of the OX40 agonist ivuxolimab. Receptors were obtained from an adult with an advanced solid tumor such as melanoma, head and neck, liver or kidney cancer.

The J gene is TRBJ2-7, the V gene TRBV5-1; D is perhaps TRBD2 (6 bases). Trimming pared 5 bases from V and 2 bases from J, leaving 14 bases between. The CDR3 has 14 residues. Germline V CDR1 and CDR2: SGHRS, YFSETQ. The CDR3 nucleotides read TGCGCCAGCAGGGATAGCGGTGGACCCTACGAGCAGTACTTC. Residues: CASRDSGGPYEQYF.

This chain joins TRBV6-5 and TRBJ1-2, with 7 bases that match TRBD1. J lost 2 bases, V lost 5 bases, and 8 bases had no gene match. This CDR3 is 15 amino acids long. Germline V lookup: CDR1 MNHEY, CDR2 SVGAGI. This chain's CDR3 is CASSTKQGTNYGYTF. In DNA form, the CDR3 reads TGTGCCAGCAGTACAAAACAGGGGACGAACTATGGCTACACCTTC.

CDR3 residues: CASRLLAGGLETQYF. The CDR3 DNA follows: TGTGCCAGCAGATTACTAGCGGGAGGTCTGGAGACCCAGTACTTC. The chain links TRBV6-6 to TRBJ2-5; 12 bases fit TRBD2. The CDR3 covers 15 residues. Looked up from germline, CDR1 is MNHNY and CDR2 is SVGAGI (reference sequence). V lost 6 bases and J lost 5; bases outside the gene matches: 7.

V and J are TRBV19 and TRBJ1-6; 9 bases are shared with TRBD1. The CDR3 has 14 residues. CDR1 and CDR2 (germline): LNHDA, SQIVND (reference sequence). V dropped 5 bases and J dropped 6; count of bases not matched to a gene: 2. This chain's CDR3 is CASSATGGNSPLHF. Here the CDR3 DNA reads TGTGCCAGTAGTGCGACAGGGGGTAATTCACCCCTCCACTTT. Combining the CDR3 with reference TRBV19 and TRBJ1-6 gives the whole variable domain DGGITQSPKYLFRKEGQNVTLSCEQNLNHDAMYWYRQDPGQGLRLIYYSQIVNDFQKGDIAEGYSVSREKKESFPLTVTSAQKNPTAFYLCASSATGGNSPLHFGNGTRLTVT.

The chain is built from TRBV19 and TRBJ2-7; 10 bases are shared with TRBD2. Germline V gene sequence: CDR1 LNHDA, CDR2 SQIVND (reference sequence). Unmatched junction bases numbered 5, after V lost 6 bases and J lost 0 bases. There are 15 residues in the CDR3. The CDR3 DNA sequence: TGTGCCAGTAGCAGGACTAGCGGAAGCTCCTACGAGCAGTACTTC. The encoded protein is CASSRTSGSSYEQYF.

V is TRBV25-1 and J is TRBJ2-1; D is ambiguous. This CDR3 spans 11 amino acids. Germline V gene sequence: CDR1 MGHDK, CDR2 SYGVNS. V lost 6 bases and J lost 6, with 6 bases in between. CDR3 sequence (DNA): TGTGCCAGCAGCTGGGGCAATGAGCAGTTCTTC. Amino acids: CASSWGNEQFF.

The V gene is TRBV4-3, the J gene TRBJ2-1, with TRBD2 matching 8 bases. This CDR3 spans 16 amino acids. Germline assignment: CDR1 LGHNA and CDR2 YSLEER. With 0 bases clipped from V and 9 bases from J, the junction kept 10 bases outside the gene matches. CDR3: CASSQDPSGRVGEQFF. CDR3 DNA sequence: TGCGCCAGCAGCCAAGATCCCAGCGGGAGAGTGGGTGAGCAGTTCTTC.

The chain couples TRBV11-1 to TRBJ2-5; no clear D gene. This CDR3 spans 16 amino acids. Germline V lookup: CDR1 SGHAT, CDR2 FQDESV (reference sequence). Trimming took off 4 bases at V and 4 bases at J, with 19 bases between the two ends. CDR3 loop: CASSSPLRVTRETQYF. CDR3 nucleotide sequence: TGTGCCAGCAGCTCACCCCTAAGGGTGACTCGAGAGACCCAGTACTTC.

The V and J genes are TRBV11-3 and TRBJ2-6; TRBD2 might be the D (6 bases). V dropped 0 bases and J dropped 0 bases, with 18 bases sitting between them. CDR3 size: 20 residues. Germline CDR1 SGHNT, CDR2 YENEEA. In DNA, the CDR3 is TGTGCCAGCAGCTTAGATCGCTTAGCGGTCCTTCACTCTGGGGCCAACGTCCTGACTTTC. This translates into CASSLDRLAVLHSGANVLTF. The complete variable domain, with remaining parts taken from reference TRBV11-3 and TRBJ2-6, reads EAGVVQSPRYKIIEKKQPVAFWCNPISGHNTLYWYLQNLGQGPELLIRYENEEAVDDSQLPKDRFSAERLKGVDSTLKIQPAELGDSAVYLCASSLDRLAVLHSGANVLTFGAGSRLTVL.

This chain uses TRBV6-1 with TRBJ2-3, with 11 bases lining up with TRBD2. With V trimmed by 7 bases and J by 3 bases, 6 bases remained unmatched. This CDR3 comprises 15 residues. Germline assignment: CDR1 MNHNS and CDR2 SASEGT. The DNA of the CDR3 is TGTGCCAGCATCCGACTAGCGGGACAGACAGATACGCAGTATTTT. Translating it yields CASIRLAGQTDTQYF.

This chain uses TRBV27 with TRBJ1-3; D remains ambiguous. Trimming removed 8 bases at V and 1 base at J, with 6 bases between. The CDR3 has 12 amino acids. Germline V gene sequence: CDR1 MNHEY, CDR2 SMNVEV (reference sequence). As DNA, the CDR3 is TGTGCCAGCGGTGTTTCTGGAAACACCATATATTTT. This codes for CASGVSGNTIYF.

CDR3 in amino acids: CAIGGVRGEAFF. CDR3 DNA sequence: TGTGCCATCGGGGGAGTAAGGGGTGAAGCTTTCTTT. The J gene is TRBJ1-1, the V gene TRBV10-3, with D possibly matching TRBD1 (5 bases). In germline, CDR1 is ENHRY, CDR2 SYGVKD. The CDR3 runs to 12 residues. V was cut by 8 bases and J by 7 bases, with 14 bases left in between.

The V and J genes are TRBV6-5 and TRBJ2-7, with 9 bases lining up with TRBD1. Germline CDR1 MNHEY, CDR2 SVGAGI. The CDR3 spans 14 residues. V trimming: 7 bases; J trimming: 3 bases; junction bases outside the gene matches: 7. The CDR3 bases are TGTGCCAGCACCGACCGACAGGGGGGCTACGAGCAGTACTTC. Translation gives CASTDRQGGYEQYF.

About this clone itself: The same CDR3 is also encoded by other DNA sequences in this sample. The J gene is TRBJ1-4, the V gene TRBV2, with D perhaps matching TRBD1 (6 bases). The CDR3 is 16 residues long. Trimming left V 6 bases short and J 2 bases short, with 16 bases between. CDR1 SNHLY and CDR2 FYNNEI come from the germline V gene. This CDR3 reads CASSRQALATNEKLFF. CDR3 nucleotides: TGTGCCAGCAGCAGACAGGCTTTAGCGACTAATGAAAAACTGTTTTTT. The complete variable domain, with remaining parts taken from reference TRBV2 and TRBJ1-4, reads EPEVTQTPSHQVTQMGQEVILRCVPISNHLYFYWYRQILGQKVEFLVSFYNNEISEKSEIFDDQFSVERPDGSNFTLKIRSTKLEDSAMYFCASSRQALATNEKLFFGSGTQLSVL.

The rearrangement uses TRBV18 and TRBJ1-1, with D uncertain. V dropped 6 bases and J dropped 1 base, with 9 bases sitting between them. CDR3 length equals 13 residues. The V gene's germline CDR1 is KGHSH and CDR2 LQKENI. The CDR3 loop reads CASSLQANTEAFF. CDR3 nucleotides: TGTGCCAGCTCCCTCCAAGCGAACACTGAAGCTTTCTTT.

This rearrangement joins TRBV28 to TRBJ1-2; TRBD1 matches at 9 bases. The CDR3 is 14 residues long. Per the germline V gene, CDR1 is MDHEN and CDR2 is SYDVKM. Unmatched junction bases numbered 4, after V lost 4 bases and J lost 4 bases. CDR3 sequence reads: CASSSGTGIYGYTF. The CDR3 DNA reads as TGTGCCAGCAGTTCCGGGACAGGGATCTATGGCTACACCTTC.

The V and J genes are TRBV12-5 and TRBJ1-5; 7 bases align to TRBD1. Per the germline V gene, CDR1 is LGHNT and CDR2 is FRNRAP. V lost 0 bases and J lost 5; bases outside the gene matches: 1. This CDR3 is built from 14 residues. The CDR3 here is CASGLVQGYQPQHF. DNA of the CDR3: TGTGCTAGTGGTTTGGTACAGGGGTATCAGCCCCAGCATTTT.

The J gene is TRBJ2-3, the V gene TRBV18; 9 bases line up with TRBD1. This CDR3 is 15 amino acids long. The V gene end was trimmed by 7 bases and the J gene end by 3 bases; junction bases not matched to a gene: 8. Germline V lookup: CDR1 KGHSH, CDR2 LQKENI. CDR3 residues: CASLRTGVMTDTQYF. CDR3 nucleotide sequence: TGTGCCAGCTTACGGACAGGGGTGATGACAGATACGCAGTATTTT.

The CDR3 is CASSFGGRGGSSYEQYF. Here the CDR3 DNA reads TGCGCCAGCAGCTTTGGCGGGCGGGGAGGGAGCTCCTACGAGCAGTACTTC. The chain carries TRBV5-1 and TRBJ2-7; 7 bases line up with TRBD2. The V segment lost 2 bases and the J segment 0 bases; nucleotides outside the gene matches: 11. The CDR3 extends over 17 amino acids. Germline CDR1 and CDR2: SGHRS and YFSETQ.

This clone has a single count. The chain is built from TRBV4-2 and TRBJ2-1, with TRBD2 matching over 7 bases. The V segment lost 2 bases and the J segment 0 bases; nucleotides outside the gene matches: 1. The V gene's germline CDR1 is LGHNA and CDR2 YNFKEQ. The CDR3 has 15 amino acids. In DNA, the CDR3 is TGTGCCAGCAGCCAACTAGCGGACTCCTACAATGAGCAGTTCTTC. Amino acids: CASSQLADSYNEQFF.

The chain combines TRBV7-3 with TRBJ1-1; D gene ambiguous. Between the trimmed V and J ends, which lost 0 bases and 2 bases, there was a span of 7 bases. Germline CDR1 is SGHTA and CDR2 is FQGTGA. CDR3 length: 14 amino acids. The CDR3 nucleotides read TGTGCCAGCAGCTTAACAGGGCCTAACACTGAAGCTTTCTTT. It yields the protein CASSLTGPNTEAFF.

The gene calls are TRBV2 and TRBJ2-7; TRBD1 or TRBD2 may be the D gene (5 bases each). The germline gives CDR1 SNHLY, CDR2 FYNNEI. V lost 6 bases to trimming and J lost 4 bases, with 19 bases between them. CDR3 size: 15 residues. The CDR3 sequence is CASRTAGAGPYEQYF. CDR3 in DNA: TGTGCCAGCAGAACCGCCGGGGCCGGCCCATACGAGCAGTACTTC.

This chain connects TRBV9 to TRBJ2-6, with 10 bases fitting TRBD1. Germline assignment: CDR1 SGDLS and CDR2 YYNGEE. The CDR3 extends over 16 amino acids. J gave up 4 bases and V 3 bases, and 4 bases lay outside the gene matches. The CDR3 sequence: CASSGTGGRGANVLTF. CDR3 sequence (DNA): TGTGCCAGCAGCGGGACAGGGGGACGAGGGGCCAACGTCCTGACTTTC.

The sample holds a few counts of this clone. The genes are TRBV27 and TRBJ2-4; D remains unclear. Germline V gene sequence: CDR1 MNHEY, CDR2 SMNVEV (reference sequence). Deletions cut 2 bases from V and 7 bases from J, with 27 bases between. The CDR3 is made up of 19 amino acids. The CDR3 reads CASSLTGFSSPFFQNIQYF. DNA of the CDR3: TGTGCCAGCAGTTTAACGGGTTTTAGTTCCCCCTTTTTTCAGAACATTCAGTACTTC.

The chain employs TRBV11-3 and TRBJ2-3; D is unresolved. The CDR3 loop spans 12 amino acids. Germline CDR1 reads SGHNT; CDR2 reads YENEEA. The V end was cut by 5 bases, the J end by 4 bases, with 7 bases between. In nucleotides, the CDR3 is TGTGCCAGCAGCCATTCGTCAGATACGCAGTATTTT. Encoded protein: CASSHSSDTQYF.

This chain joins TRBV13 and TRBJ2-2, with a tentative D call TRBD1 (6 bases). The CDR3 sequence is 15 residues long. From germline, CDR1 is PRHDT and CDR2 FYEKMQ (reference sequence). V was cut by 5 bases and J by 5 bases, with 15 bases left in between. CDR3 nucleotides: TGTGCCAGCAGCCCCCGTAACAGGGAGACCGGGGAGCTGTTTTTT. Translating gives CASSPRNRETGELFF.

This chain links TRBV7-2 with TRBJ2-7; 10 positions agree with TRBD1. The trim removed 1 base at V and 3 bases at J, leaving 6 bases unmatched. Germline V lookup: CDR1 SGHTA, CDR2 FQGNSA. The CDR3 totals 16 residues. In DNA, the CDR3 is TGTGCCAGCAGCTTAGAGATGACAGGGGGCAACTACGAGCAGTACTTC. It encodes CASSLEMTGGNYEQYF.

This clone was counted once. The V call is TRBV19, the J call TRBJ1-2; weak D call: TRBD1 (5 bases). CDR3 size: 14 residues. Germline assignment: CDR1 LNHDA and CDR2 SQIVND (reference sequence). Deletions cut 5 bases from V and 6 bases from J, with 16 bases between. The CDR3 nucleotides read TGTGCCAGTAGTCAAAGTGGGGCGATCCATGGCTACACCTTC. Its protein is CASSQSGAIHGYTF.

V usage is TRBV6-5 and J usage is TRBJ1-4, with D perhaps matching TRBD1 (6 bases). V lost 4 bases and J 6 bases, leaving 15 bases between the germline ends. Germline-derived CDR1 and CDR2 are MNHEY and SVGAGI. The CDR3 totals 15 residues. CDR3 nucleotides: TGTGCCAGCAGTTCAGTCGGGGCAGGGGATGAAAAACTGTTTTTT. Its translation: CASSSVGAGDEKLFF.